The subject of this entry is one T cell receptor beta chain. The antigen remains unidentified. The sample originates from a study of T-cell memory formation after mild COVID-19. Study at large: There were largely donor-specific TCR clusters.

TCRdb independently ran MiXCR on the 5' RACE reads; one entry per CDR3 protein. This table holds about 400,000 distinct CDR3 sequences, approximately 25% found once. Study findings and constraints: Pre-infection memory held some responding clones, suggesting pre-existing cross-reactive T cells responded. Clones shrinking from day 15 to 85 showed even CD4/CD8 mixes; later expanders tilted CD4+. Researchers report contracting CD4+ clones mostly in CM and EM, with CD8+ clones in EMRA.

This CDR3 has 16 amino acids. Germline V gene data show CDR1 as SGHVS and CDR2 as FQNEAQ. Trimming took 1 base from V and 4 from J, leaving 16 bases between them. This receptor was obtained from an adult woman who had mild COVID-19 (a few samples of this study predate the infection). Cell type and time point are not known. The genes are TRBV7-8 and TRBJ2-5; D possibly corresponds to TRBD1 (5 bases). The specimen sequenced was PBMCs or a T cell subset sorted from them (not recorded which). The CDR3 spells CASSLESRDVRETQYF. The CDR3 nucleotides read TGTGCCAGCAGCTTAGAGAGCAGGGATGTTCGAGAGACCCAGTACTTC.